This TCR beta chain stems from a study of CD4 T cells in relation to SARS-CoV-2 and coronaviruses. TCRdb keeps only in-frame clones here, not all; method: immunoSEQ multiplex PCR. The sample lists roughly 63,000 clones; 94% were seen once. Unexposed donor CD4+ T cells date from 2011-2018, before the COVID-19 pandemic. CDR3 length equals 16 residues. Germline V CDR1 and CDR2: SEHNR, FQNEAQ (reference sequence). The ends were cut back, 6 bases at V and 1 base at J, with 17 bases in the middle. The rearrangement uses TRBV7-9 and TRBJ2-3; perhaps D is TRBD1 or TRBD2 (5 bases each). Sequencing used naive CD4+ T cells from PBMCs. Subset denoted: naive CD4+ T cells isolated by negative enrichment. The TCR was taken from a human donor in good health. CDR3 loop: CASSYTGRAGTDTQYF. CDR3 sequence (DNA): TGTGCCAGCAGTTACACGGGACGAGCCGGCACAGATACGCAGTATTTT.